This T cell receptor beta chain was sequenced in a study of shared clonotypes between healthy human individuals. There are 16 residues in the CDR3. Trimming stripped 6 bases from V and 3 bases from J, with 18 bases between. Looked up from germline, CDR1 is SGHDT and CDR2 is YYEEEE. This table comes from immunoSEQ multiplex PCR, and its TCRdb copy is limited to in-frame clones, with some not included. The table has about 2.5 million clones, roughly 90% seen once. The TCR originated in a man younger than 35 in good health. Some clones in this sample may be carry-over from other donors' samples. Sequencing was performed on naive CD4+ T cells from PBMCs. The subset is: CD45RA+ positively selected. The chain combines TRBV5-6 with TRBJ2-2; TRBD2 is a possible D gene (6 bases). The chain's CDR3 is CASKSGKEGYTGELFF. The CDR3 nucleotides are TGTGCCAGCAAGTCCGGGAAGGAGGGGTACACCGGGGAGCTGTTTTTT.